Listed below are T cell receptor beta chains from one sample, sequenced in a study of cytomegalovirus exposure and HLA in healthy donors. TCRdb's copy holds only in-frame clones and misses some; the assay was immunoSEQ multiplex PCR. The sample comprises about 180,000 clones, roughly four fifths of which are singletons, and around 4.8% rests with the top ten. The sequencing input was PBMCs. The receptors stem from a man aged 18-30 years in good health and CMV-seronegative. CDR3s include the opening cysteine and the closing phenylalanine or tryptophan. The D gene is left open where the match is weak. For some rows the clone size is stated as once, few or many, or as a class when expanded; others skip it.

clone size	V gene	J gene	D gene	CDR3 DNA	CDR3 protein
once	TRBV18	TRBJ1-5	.	TGTGCCAGCTCACCTCGCAGGGTCGATCAGCCCCAGCATTTT	CASSPRRVDQPQHF
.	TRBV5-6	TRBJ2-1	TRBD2	TGTGCCAGCAGCTTGGTGGCGGGAGGGCCCAATGAGCAGTTCTTC	CASSLVAGGPNEQFF
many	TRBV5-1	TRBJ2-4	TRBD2	TGCGCCAGCAGCTTAACCTTAGCGGGAGGACAAAACATTCAGTACTTC	CASSLTLAGGQNIQYF
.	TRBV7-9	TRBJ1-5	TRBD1	TGTGCCAGCAGCTCGACAGGGAGCAATCAGCCCCAGCATTTT	CASSSTGSNQPQHF
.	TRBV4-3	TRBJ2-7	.	TGCGCCAGCAGCCAAGGAACGACAGCGACCTACGAGCAGTACTTC	CASSQGTTATYEQYF
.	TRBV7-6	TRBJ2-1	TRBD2	TGTGCCAGCAGCCGACTAGCGGGAGTAGTCGATGAGCAGTTCTTC	CASSRLAGVVDEQFF
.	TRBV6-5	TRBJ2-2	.	TGTGCCAGCAGTTTGGGACATTCATACGGGGAGCTGTTTTTT	CASSLGHSYGELFF
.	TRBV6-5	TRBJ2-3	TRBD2	TGTGCCAGCCAGCGGGGAGGCACAGATACGCAGTATTTT	CASQRGGTDTQYF
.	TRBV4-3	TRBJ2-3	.	TGCGCCAGCAGCCAAGACAGGGGTTTGACAGGCAGAGATACGCAGTATTTT	CASSQDRGLTGRDTQYF
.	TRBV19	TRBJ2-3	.	TGTGCCAGTAGTTCGGGCAGGGTTTTGGATACGCAGTATTTT	CASSSGRVLDTQYF
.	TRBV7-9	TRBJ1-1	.	TGTGCCAGCAGCTTTCCGGGGTTTATAGGTGAAGCTTTCTTT	CASSFPGFIGEAFF
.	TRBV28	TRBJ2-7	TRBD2	TGTGCCAGCAGACTAGCGGGAGGGCGGGATTTCTACGAGCAGTACTTC	CASRLAGGRDFYEQYF
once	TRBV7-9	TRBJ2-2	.	TGTGCCAGCAGCTACCTGTCAGTCACCGGGGAGCTGTTTTTT	CASSYLSVTGELFF
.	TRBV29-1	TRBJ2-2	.	TGCACCAAAAGGGGTTCAGGCACCGGGGAGCTGTTTTTT	CTKRGSGTGELFF
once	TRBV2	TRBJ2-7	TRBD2	TGTGCCAGCGGGGAAGGGACTAGCTACTTC	CASGEGTSYF
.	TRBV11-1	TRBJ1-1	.	TGTGCCAGCAGTCTGACCGGGGGTCGGATTGGTAAGACTGAAGCTTTCTTT	CASSLTGGRIGKTEAFF
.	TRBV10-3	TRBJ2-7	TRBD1	TGTGCCATCAGTAAGGGACAGGGGAAGTACGAGCAGTACTTC	CAISKGQGKYEQYF
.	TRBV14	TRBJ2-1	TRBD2	TGTGCCAGCAGCCGGGGGGGGTATGAGCAGTTCTTC	CASSRGGYEQFF
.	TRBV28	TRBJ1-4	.	TGTGCCACCTCCGGCGGGGGCGAACTAGCTAATGAAAAACTGTTTTTT	CATSGGGELANEKLFF
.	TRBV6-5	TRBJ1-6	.	TGTGCCAGCAGCGCCTACAGGGCCCTGAGTTCACCCCTCCACTTT	CASSAYRALSSPLHF
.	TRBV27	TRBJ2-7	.	TGTGCCAGCAGTAGGCCGGGAACCTCCTACGAGCAGTACTTC	CASSRPGTSYEQYF
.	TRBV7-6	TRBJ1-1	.	TGTGCCAGCGTGGTTGCACAGGGTTCCACTGAAGCTTTCTTT	CASVVAQGSTEAFF
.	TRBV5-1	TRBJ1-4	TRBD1	TGCGCCAGCAGCTTGGCCGGACAGGGCGTTTTCGGAAAACTGTTTTTT	CASSLAGQGVFGKLFF
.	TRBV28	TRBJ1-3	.	TGTGCCAGCGGTCGGGGGGTGGTGGCTGGAAACACCATATATTTT	CASGRGVVAGNTIYF
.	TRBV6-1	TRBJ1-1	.	TGTGCCAGCAGTGAAAGAAGGACGGGGGCTGAAGCTTTCTTT	CASSERRTGAEAFF
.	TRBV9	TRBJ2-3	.	TGTGCCAGCAGCCTCACTAGTGACACTAGCACAGATACGCAGTATTTT	CASSLTSDTSTDTQYF
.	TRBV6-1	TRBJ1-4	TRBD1	TGTGCCAGCAGTGCGGGACAGTGGAACGAAAAACTGTTTTTT	CASSAGQWNEKLFF
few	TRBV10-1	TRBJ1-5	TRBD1	TGCGCCAGCACCCGAGGGACAGGGGAAAAGCCCCAGCATTTT	CASTRGTGEKPQHF
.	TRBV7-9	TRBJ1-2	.	TGTGCCAGCAGCTTAGGACCCGGCCCCCGGGGTGGCTACACCTTC	CASSLGPGPRGGYTF
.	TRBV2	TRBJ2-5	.	TGTGCCAGCAGGCCTGGGCCCGTGGAGACCCAGTACTTC	CASRPGPVETQYF
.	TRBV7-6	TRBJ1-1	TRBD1	TGTGCCAGCAGCTTAGCTGAGGGACAGGGGGACACTGAAGCTTTCTTT	CASSLAEGQGDTEAFF
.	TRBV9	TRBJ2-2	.	TGTGCCAGCAGCGTAGTGTCAGGGATGGGCACCGGGGAGCTGTTTTTT	CASSVVSGMGTGELFF
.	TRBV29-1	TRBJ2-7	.	TGCAGCGTTGAAGGTCAGGTAGCCTACGAGCAGTACTTC	CSVEGQVAYEQYF
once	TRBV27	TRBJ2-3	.	TGTGCCAGCAGTAACAGCGGCCCTAGCACAGATACGCAGTATTTT	CASSNSGPSTDTQYF
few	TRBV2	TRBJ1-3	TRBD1	TGTGCCAGCCGCACCCCGGGCAGGGGGAACACCATATATTTT	CASRTPGRGNTIYF
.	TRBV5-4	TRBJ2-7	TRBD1	TGTGCCAGCAGCAAACCGGGACAGACCTACGAGCAGTACTTC	CASSKPGQTYEQYF
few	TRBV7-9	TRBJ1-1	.	TGTGCCAGCAGCTTAGGTCCAGGGAACACTGAAGCTTTCTTT	CASSLGPGNTEAFF
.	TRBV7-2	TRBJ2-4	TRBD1	TGTGCCAGCAGCTTACCGGGGACAGTAGCCAAAAACATTCAGTACTTC	CASSLPGTVAKNIQYF
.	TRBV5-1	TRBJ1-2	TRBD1	TGCGCCAGCAGCTTGACCGCGGGACAGAACTATGGCTACACCTTC	CASSLTAGQNYGYTF
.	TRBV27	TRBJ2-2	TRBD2	TGTGCCAGCAGTGGACTAGCGGGAGGGTTAAACACCGGGGAGCTGTTTTTT	CASSGLAGGLNTGELFF
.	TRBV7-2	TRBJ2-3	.	TGTGCCAGCAGCTCAGGCCGCAGCACAGATACGCAGTATTTT	CASSSGRSTDTQYF
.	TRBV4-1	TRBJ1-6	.	TGCGCCAGCAGCCAAGTGCAGGGATATGATTCACCCCTCCACTTT	CASSQVQGYDSPLHF
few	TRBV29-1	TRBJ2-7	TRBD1	TGCAGCGTTGAAGGCTTGCCGAAGGGACAGGGGGCTTACGAGCAGTACTTC	CSVEGLPKGQGAYEQYF
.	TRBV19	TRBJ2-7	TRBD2	TGTGCCAGTAGTATTGGGGGGGGATCCCTCTACGAGCAGTACTTC	CASSIGGGSLYEQYF
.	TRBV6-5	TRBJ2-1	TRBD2	TGTGCCAGCAGCTCGTGGAGCGGGGGTTACAATGAGCAGTTCTTC	CASSSWSGGYNEQFF
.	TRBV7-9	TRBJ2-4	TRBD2	TGTGCCAGCAGCTTATATTCTGTGCTCGGCGGGAGGAGGGAAAACATTCAGTACTTC	CASSLYSVLGGRRENIQYF
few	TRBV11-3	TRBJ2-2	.	TGTGCCAGCAGCTTAGATCAGGGTGGATCCACTAACGCCGGGGAGCTGTTTTTT	CASSLDQGGSTNAGELFF
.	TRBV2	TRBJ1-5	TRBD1	TGTGCCAGCAGGGGGACAGGTAGCAATCAGCCCCAGCATTTT	CASRGTGSNQPQHF
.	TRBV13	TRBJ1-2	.	TGTGCCAGCAGCTTATATGGGGCCTATGGCTACACCTTC	CASSLYGAYGYTF
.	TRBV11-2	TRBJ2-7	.	TGTGCCAGCAGCTGGGGGAGGACAGGAACCTACGAGCAGTACTTC	CASSWGRTGTYEQYF
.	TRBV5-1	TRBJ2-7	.	TGCGCCAGCAGCTTGGGACAGTCCTCCTACGAGCAGTACTTC	CASSLGQSSYEQYF
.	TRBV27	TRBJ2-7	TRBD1	TGTGCCAGCAGTAGAGGGGACAGAGCCTACGAGCAGTACTTC	CASSRGDRAYEQYF
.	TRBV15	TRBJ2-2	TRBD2	TGTGCCACCAGCCTAGCGGGAGGGGTCGGGGAGCTGTTTTTT	CATSLAGGVGELFF
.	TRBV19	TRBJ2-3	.	TGTGCCAGTAATGTTGAGGGCTCAGATACGCAGTATTTT	CASNVEGSDTQYF
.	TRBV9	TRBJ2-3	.	TGTGCCAGCAGCGTAGGAGGGGGGGCCAAGGGGCCAGATACGCAGTATTTT	CASSVGGGAKGPDTQYF
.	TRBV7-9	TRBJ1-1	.	TGTGCCAGCAGCTTAGTGCGGGGGCGGGCGAACACTGAAGCTTTCTTT	CASSLVRGRANTEAFF
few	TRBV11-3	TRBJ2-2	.	TGTGCCAGCAGCTCCGGGGACTCGTCGGCGGGGGAGCTGTTTTTT	CASSSGDSSAGELFF
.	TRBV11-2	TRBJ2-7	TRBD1	TGTGCCAGCAGCCCCGGGACAGGATACTACGAGCAGTACTTC	CASSPGTGYYEQYF
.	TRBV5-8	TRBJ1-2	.	TGTGCCAGCAGCCCCCGCCGGGGGGGCTACACCTTC	CASSPRRGGYTF